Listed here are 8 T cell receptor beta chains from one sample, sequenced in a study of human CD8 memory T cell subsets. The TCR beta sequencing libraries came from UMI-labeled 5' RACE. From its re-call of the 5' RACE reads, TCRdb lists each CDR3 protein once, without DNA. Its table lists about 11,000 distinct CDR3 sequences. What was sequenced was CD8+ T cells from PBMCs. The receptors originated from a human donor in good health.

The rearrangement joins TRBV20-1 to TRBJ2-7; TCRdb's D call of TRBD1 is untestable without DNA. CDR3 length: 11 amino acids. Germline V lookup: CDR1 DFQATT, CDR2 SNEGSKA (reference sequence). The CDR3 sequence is CSARDSYEQYF.

CDR3 amino acids: CASSLFGGWKLFF. V usage is TRBV28 and J usage is TRBJ1-4; TCRdb's D gene call, TRBD1, goes unchecked for lack of DNA. CDR1 and CDR2 from the germline V gene are MDHEN and SYDVKM. The CDR3 covers 13 residues.

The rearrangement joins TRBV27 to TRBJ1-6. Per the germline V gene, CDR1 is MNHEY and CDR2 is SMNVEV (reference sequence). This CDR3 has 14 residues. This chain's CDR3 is CASSLLLFNSPLHF.

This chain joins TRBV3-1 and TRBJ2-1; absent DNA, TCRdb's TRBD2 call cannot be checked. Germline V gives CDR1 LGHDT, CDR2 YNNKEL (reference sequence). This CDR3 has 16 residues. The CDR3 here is CASSPGLAGGEYEQFF.

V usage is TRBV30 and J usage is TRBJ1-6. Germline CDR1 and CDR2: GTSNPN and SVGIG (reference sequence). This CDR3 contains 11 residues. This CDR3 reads CAWRIGSPLHF.

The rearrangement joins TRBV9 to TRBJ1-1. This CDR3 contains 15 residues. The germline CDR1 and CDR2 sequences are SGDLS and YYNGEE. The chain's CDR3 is CASSVSIEGNTEAFF.

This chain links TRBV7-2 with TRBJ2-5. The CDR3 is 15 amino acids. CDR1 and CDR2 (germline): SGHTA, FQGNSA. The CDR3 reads CASSLAGEPQETQYF.

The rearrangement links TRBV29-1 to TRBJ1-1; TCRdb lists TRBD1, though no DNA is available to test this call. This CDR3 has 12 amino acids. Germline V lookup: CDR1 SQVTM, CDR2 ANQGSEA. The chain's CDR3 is CSVVTGVTEAFF.